The following is a T cell receptor (beta chain) sequence with its context. These data belong to a study of T cells in localized non-small cell lung cancer. The protocol was immunoSEQ multiplex PCR, while the TCRdb copy is restricted to in-frame clones and leaves out a portion. The sample gives tens of thousands of clones, about nine tenths of which show up once; about 16% is in the top ten. The V gene lost 4 bases and the J gene lost 0 bases, with 10 bases spanning the gap. Germline V CDR1 and CDR2: SEHNR, FQNEAQ (reference sequence). This CDR3 is 16 amino acids long. Sequences were derived from peripheral blood, sampled before any cancer treatment. The TCR sequence derives from a man aged 40-75 years with stage I squamous cell lung carcinoma. The chain employs TRBV7-9 and TRBJ1-6; D not certain. The CDR3 region is CASSWGDRSYNSPLHF. As DNA, the CDR3 is TGTGCCAGCAGCTGGGGAGACCGCTCCTATAATTCACCCCTCCACTTT. Combining the CDR3 with reference TRBV7-9 and TRBJ1-6 gives the whole variable domain DTGVSQNPRHKITKRGQNVTFRCDPISEHNRLYWYRQTLGQGPEFLTYFQNEAQLEKSRLLSDRFSAERPKGSFSTLEIQRTEQGDSAMYLCASSWGDRSYNSPLHFGNGTRLTVT.